This T cell receptor (beta chain) emerged from a study of CD8 T cells in ankylosing spondylitis. This clonotype was seen a handful of times. MiXCR was run by TCRdb on the 5' RACE reads, yielding one entry per CDR3 protein. Altogether 200,000 to 250,000 distinct CDR3 sequences are present, roughly 32% being singletons, with the ten largest covering approximately 4%. V was shortened by 6 bases and J by 4 bases, with 13 bases between the two germline ends. The CDR3 covers 13 residues. The germline V gene encodes CDR1 DFQATT and CDR2 SNEGSKA (reference sequence). V and J are TRBV20-1 and TRBJ1-3; TRBD1 is a possible D gene (5 bases). The material sequenced was blood, either unsorted or a sorted T cell fraction (not recorded which). The sequence was collected from a male donor with ankylosing spondylitis or in good health (not recorded which). The CDR3 sequence is CSALGESGNTIYF. CDR3 DNA sequence: TGCAGTGCGCTGGGGGAATCCGGAAACACCATATATTTT.